The clone carrying this T cell receptor (beta chain) was detected many times. Its matching antigen is unknown. CDR1 MNHEY and CDR2 SVGAGI come from the germline V gene. Losses at the gene ends were 0 bases for V and 8 bases for J; bases not matched to a gene: 9. The CDR3 is 15 amino acids. The data originate from a study of T cells in Graves' hyperthyroidism and ophthalmopathy. Overall study findings and caveats: Blood also held most thyroid clonotypes expanded beyond 0.001. The model made its ophthalmopathy prediction, and onset followed a median 6.5 months later.

Graves' hyperthyroidism without ophthalmopathy progression within 18 months was termed stable. Uncontrolled infection, other autoimmune disease, pregnancy or lactation excluded patients. RNA transcripts gave rise to amplified TCR beta CDR3 regions. Researchers ran a first-round RT-PCR on the TCR CDR3 using the HTBI primer set. TCRdb re-derived calls from the multiplex PCR reads in MiXCR, one entry per CDR3 protein. The sample includes about 420,000 distinct CDR3 sequences, roughly 13% seen only once; the top ten take 5.3%. Sequencing was done on a sample of blood. This TCR derives from a woman younger than 30 with Graves' hyperthyroidism. J is TRBJ1-2 and V is TRBV6-5, with 7 bases that match TRBD1. The DNA for the CDR3 is TGTGCCAGCAGTTACTCCTTTGGGACAGAGAAAGGCTACACCTTC. Its protein is CASSYSFGTEKGYTF.